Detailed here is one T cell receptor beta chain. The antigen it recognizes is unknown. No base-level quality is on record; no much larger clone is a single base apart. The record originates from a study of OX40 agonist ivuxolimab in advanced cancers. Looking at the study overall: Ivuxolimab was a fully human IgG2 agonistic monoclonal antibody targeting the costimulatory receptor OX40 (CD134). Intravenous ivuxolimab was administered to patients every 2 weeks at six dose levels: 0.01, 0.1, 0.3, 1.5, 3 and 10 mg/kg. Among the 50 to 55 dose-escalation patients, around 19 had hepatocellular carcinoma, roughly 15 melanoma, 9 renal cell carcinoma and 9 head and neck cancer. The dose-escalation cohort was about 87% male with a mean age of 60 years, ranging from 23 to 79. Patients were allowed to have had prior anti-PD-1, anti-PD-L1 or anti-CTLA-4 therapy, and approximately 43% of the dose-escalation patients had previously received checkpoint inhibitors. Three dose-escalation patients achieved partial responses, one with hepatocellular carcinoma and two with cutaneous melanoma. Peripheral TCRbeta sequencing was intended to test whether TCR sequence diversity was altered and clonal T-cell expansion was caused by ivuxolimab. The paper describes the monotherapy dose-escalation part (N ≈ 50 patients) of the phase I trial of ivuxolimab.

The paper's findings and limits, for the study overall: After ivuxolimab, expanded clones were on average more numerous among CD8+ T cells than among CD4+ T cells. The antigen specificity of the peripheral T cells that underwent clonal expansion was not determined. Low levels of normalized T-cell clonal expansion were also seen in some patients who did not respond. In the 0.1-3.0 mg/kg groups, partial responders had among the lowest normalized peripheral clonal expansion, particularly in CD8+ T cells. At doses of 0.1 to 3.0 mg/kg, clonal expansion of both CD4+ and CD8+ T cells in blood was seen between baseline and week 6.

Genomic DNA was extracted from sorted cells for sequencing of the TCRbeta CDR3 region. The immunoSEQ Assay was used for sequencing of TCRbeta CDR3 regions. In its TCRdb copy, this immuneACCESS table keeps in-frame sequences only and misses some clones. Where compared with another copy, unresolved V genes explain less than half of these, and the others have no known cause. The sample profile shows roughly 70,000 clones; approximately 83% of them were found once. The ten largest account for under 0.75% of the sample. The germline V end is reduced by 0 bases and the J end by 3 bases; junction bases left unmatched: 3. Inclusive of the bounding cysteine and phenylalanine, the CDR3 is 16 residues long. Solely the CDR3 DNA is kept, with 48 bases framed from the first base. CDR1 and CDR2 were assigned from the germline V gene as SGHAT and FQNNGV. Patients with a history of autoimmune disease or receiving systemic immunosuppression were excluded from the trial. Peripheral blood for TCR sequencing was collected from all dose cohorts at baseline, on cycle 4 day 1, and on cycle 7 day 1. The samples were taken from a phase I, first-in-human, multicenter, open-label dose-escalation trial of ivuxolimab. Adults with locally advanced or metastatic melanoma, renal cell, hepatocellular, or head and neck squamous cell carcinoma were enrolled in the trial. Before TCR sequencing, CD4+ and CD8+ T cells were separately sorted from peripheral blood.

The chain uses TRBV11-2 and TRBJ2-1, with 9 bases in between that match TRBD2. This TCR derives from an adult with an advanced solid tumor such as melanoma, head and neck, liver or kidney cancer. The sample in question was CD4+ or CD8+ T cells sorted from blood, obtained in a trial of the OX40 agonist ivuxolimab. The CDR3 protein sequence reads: CASSLDGTSSYNEQFF. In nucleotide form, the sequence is TGTGCCAGCAGCTTAGACGGGACTAGCAGCTACAATGAGCAGTTCTTC.